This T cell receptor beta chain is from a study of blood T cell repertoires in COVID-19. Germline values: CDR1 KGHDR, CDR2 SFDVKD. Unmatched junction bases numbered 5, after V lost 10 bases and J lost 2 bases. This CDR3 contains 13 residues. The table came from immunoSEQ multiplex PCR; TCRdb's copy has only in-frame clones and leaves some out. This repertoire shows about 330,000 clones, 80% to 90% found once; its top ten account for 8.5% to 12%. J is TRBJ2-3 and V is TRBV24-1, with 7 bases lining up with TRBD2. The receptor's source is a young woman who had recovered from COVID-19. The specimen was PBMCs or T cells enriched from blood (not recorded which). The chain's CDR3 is CATSGTITDTQYF. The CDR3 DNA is TGTGCCACTTCCGGGACTATCACAGATACGCAGTATTTT.